This T cell receptor (beta chain) was captured in a study of identical twins. TCRdb recomputed calls from the 5' RACE reads with MiXCR, one row per CDR3 protein. The sample contains some 660,000 distinct CDR3 sequences, 8.5% to 9.5% of which appear only once. The same data also contributed to another study, on yellow fever vaccine responses in identical twins.

The sequence derives from a woman aged 18-35 years in good health. Sequenced input: PBMCs.

CDR3 amino acids: CSARPGLSSVYEQYF. CDR3 in DNA: TGCAGTGCTAGACCTGGACTGAGCTCAGTCTACGAGCAGTACTTC. The V gene is TRBV20-1, the J gene TRBJ2-7; TRBD2 is a possible D gene (5 bases). Germline V gives CDR1 DFQATT, CDR2 SNEGSKA (reference sequence). Trimming took off 2 bases at V and 3 bases at J, with 17 bases between the two ends. The CDR3 has 15 residues.